Sequencing of this TCR beta chain was carried out in a study of T cell changes during pregnancy in multiple sclerosis. Method: immunoSEQ multiplex PCR; TCRdb's copy keeps in-frame clones and lacks some. The sample has about 35,000 clones, 93% seen once. V was clipped by 6 bases and J by 9 bases; unmatched bases: 14. The CDR3 covers 14 residues. Per the germline V gene, CDR1 is SGHNT and CDR2 is YENEEA. This chain connects TRBV11-3 to TRBJ2-7; 7 bases match TRBD1. The sample consisted of CD4+ T cells from peripheral blood mononuclear cells, taken in the first trimester of pregnancy. This receptor was identified in a female donor with multiple sclerosis, enrolled in a pregnancy study. DNA of the CDR3: TGTGCCAGCAGTCGAGGGGGACAGCCAACGACGCAGTACTTC. The encoded protein is CASSRGGQPTTQYF.